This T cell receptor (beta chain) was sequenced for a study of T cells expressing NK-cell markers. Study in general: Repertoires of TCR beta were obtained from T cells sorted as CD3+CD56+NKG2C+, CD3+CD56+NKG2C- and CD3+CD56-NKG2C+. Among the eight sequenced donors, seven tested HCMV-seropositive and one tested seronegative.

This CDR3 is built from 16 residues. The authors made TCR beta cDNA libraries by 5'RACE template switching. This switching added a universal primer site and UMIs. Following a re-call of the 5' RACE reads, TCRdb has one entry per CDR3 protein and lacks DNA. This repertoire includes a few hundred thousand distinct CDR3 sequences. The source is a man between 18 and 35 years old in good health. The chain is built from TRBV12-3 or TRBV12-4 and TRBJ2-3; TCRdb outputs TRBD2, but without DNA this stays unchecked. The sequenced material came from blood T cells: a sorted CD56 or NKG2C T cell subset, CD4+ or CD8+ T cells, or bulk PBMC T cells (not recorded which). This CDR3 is CASRMTGDPAADTQYF.